This TCR beta chain was identified during a study of naive and memory T cell subsets (dated by TCRdb to 2016 to 2017). The study in broad terms: Sorted naive and memory T cell subsets from peripheral blood were analyzed in the study using a UMI-based, open-source pipeline for TCR alpha and beta sequencing. IgG serology results and the functional CMV T cell responses were in complete agreement. RNA was DNase-treated and reverse transcribed with TCR constant-region primers, mostly using SuperScript III.

This clonotype occurred a few times. What this receptor recognizes is not known. The sample holds no much larger clone one base away, and base qualities are not on file. Paper-wide results and their limitations: A few larger clonotypes were found in naive repertoires, especially CD8, and these larger clonotypes were possibly memory cells re-expressing CD45RA. A power law was followed by TCR abundance, with an exponent that differed between naive and memory subsets but was consistent across the three individuals. RNA-based TCR counts may be affected by expression changes linked to T cell activation and differentiation. After error correction, over 90% of naive TCR sequences appeared only once, giving much steeper abundance distributions than memory subsets. A clonotype was defined as a single alpha or beta chain sequence rather than as a paired alpha/beta receptor. The repertoire findings for the naive and memory subsets could not be validated against a ground truth, as none was available. In both CD4 and CD8 cells, the Gini index increased while Shannon and inverse Simpson diversity decreased from naive through CM, EM and EMRA.

The method behind the library was UMI-ligation and nested PCR. An equimolar mix of two oligonucleotides covering both TRBC1 and TRBC2 was used as the beta constant-region primer. A single-stranded oligonucleotide carrying the SP2 primer and a 12-nucleotide UMI was ligated to the 3' end of the cDNA by T4 RNA ligase 1. The ligated cDNA went through four rounds of PCR with nested alpha and beta constant-region primers together with the SP2 primer. Incubation of the ligation reaction was carried out at 16 degrees C for 20-24 hours. PCR2 was typically performed as a SYBR Green qPCR and was stopped at a predetermined threshold so that over-amplification was prevented. Apart from the first purification, every purification step used Agencourt AMPure XP magnetic beads. Library quantification was done by Qubit, followed by a TapeStation check on which the main peak was expected at around 650 bp. The pooled libraries were sequenced on an Illumina MiSeq using v2 2x251 paired-end kits, which usually yielded roughly 0.85-2.3 million reads per sample. Each sample's library went into the pool at approximately 4.3 nM, and about 4.5-8% PhiX was added to help with cluster recognition. The authors' analysis ran thus. Using tag matching that tolerated one base-pair mismatch, Decombinator assigned V and J genes to FASTQ reads that had been processed by Demultiplexor. Collapsinator used UMIs to correct both sequencing errors and frequency errors arising from PCR heterogeneity. TCRs were translated and CDR3s were extracted from the conserved cysteine to the FGXG phenylalanine by CDR3Translator, with non-productive sequences being flagged. Gini, Shannon entropy and inverse Simpson indices were calculated on repertoires that had been subsampled to equal numbers of UMI-defined TCRs. Clonotype abundance distributions were fitted to a power law by maximum likelihood within the linear range. On one naive CD8 sample, the pipeline and MIGEC gave similar UMI counts, unique TCR numbers and clonal distributions. In one analysis, naive TCRs also found in any memory subset of the same donor were removed from the naive repertoire. The repertoires were searched for about 7,300 CMV-associated CDR3 sequences that had been compiled from VDJdb and a published dataset. TCRdb cleaned the public reads at Q25 with fastp, built clones with MiXCR and kept in-frame beta chains. One record per CDR3 amino acid sequence lists the most common genes and DNA. These V and J calls originate from TCRdb's pipeline instead of the authors' own analysis. A total of 120,000 to 150,000 distinct CDR3 sequences appear in this sample, approximately 15% of them only once. The top ten clonotypes cover more than 0.13% of the sample.

From the second PCR step on, the TCR alpha and beta chain libraries were amplified in separate reactions. To determine each donor's CMV status, fresh PBMCs were stimulated overnight with CMV viral lysate, and IFNgamma production from CD4+ T cells was then assessed. CD4 T cells were positively selected using Miltenyi beads, after which CD8 T cells were positively selected from the CD4-negative fraction. Cells were stained for CD3, CD4, CD8, CD45RA, CD27 and a live/dead dye and were sorted on a BD Aria II into four subsets based on CD45RA and CD27. Blood was obtained from a few healthy volunteers, and the blood from each volunteer was fractionated into CD4 and CD8 T cells and subsequently into four differentiation subsets. Roughly 120 ml of peripheral blood was collected from each donor, and PBMC were isolated from the blood using Ficoll-Paque PLUS density-gradient centrifugation. After sorting, cells were lysed in RLT buffer, RNA was extracted using a Qiagen RNeasy kit, and the extracted RNA was stored at -80 degrees C.

For CDR1 and CDR2, the germline V gene (reference sequence) lists DFQATT and SNEGSKA. Counted from cysteine to phenylalanine, this CDR3 has 15 amino acids. The only DNA kept is the CDR3, 45 bases in frame from the first base. V is clipped by 6 bases and J by 4 bases, and the sequence between their germline boundaries is 22 bases long. This sequence uses TRBV20-1 and TRBJ2-7; the D gene is perhaps TRBD1, on 6 matching bases. Input material: naive CD4+ T cells from blood. The sample's cell subset or site, from its label and the paper: naive T cells, CD45RA high CD27+. This TCR was sampled from a human donor in good health. The bases are TGCAGTGCAACTCCCCCAGGGGCGGCCAGGTACGAGCAGTACTTC. It specifies CSATPPGAARYEQYF.